This entry describes one TCR beta chain. Its specificity is unknown. This record belongs to a study of graft-versus-host responses after intestinal transplantation. Across the study: Tacrolimus plus steroids were given to all recipients for about 3 years, preceded by anti-thymocyte globulin induction.

Sequencing was performed with immunoSEQ multiplex PCR; in TCRdb, only in-frame clones are kept and a portion is missing. Counted here are about 82,000 clones, 91% occurring once; the ten biggest clones make up over 0.095%. V lost 0 bases, J lost 5 bases, and 13 bases lay in between. This CDR3 is 15 amino acids long. Germline assignment: CDR1 LNHDA and CDR2 SQIVND (reference sequence). This rearrangement joins TRBV19 to TRBJ1-1; D may be TRBD1 (6 bases). This clonotype was obtained from a human donor who received an intestinal transplant. The specimen was unstimulated CD4+ T cells sorted from spleen or lymph node cells, collected before intestinal transplant. The CDR3 DNA is TGTGCCAGTAGTATAGAGGCATACCAGGGGACTGAAGCTTTCTTT. Amino acids: CASSIEAYQGTEAFF.